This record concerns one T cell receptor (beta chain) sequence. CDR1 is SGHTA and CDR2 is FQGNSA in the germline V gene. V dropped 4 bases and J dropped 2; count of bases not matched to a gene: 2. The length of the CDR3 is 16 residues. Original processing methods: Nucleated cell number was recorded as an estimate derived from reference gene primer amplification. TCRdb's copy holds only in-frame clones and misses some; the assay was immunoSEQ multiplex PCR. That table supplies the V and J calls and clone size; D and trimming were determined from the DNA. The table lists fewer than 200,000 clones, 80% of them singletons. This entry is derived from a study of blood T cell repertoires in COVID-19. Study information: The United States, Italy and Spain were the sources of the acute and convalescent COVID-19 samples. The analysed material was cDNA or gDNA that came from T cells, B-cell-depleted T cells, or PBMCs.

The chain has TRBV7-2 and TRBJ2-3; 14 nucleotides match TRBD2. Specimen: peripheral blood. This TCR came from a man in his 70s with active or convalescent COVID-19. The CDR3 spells CASSSGLAGDTDTQYF. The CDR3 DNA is TGTGCCAGCAGCTCGGGACTAGCGGGGGACACAGATACGCAGTATTTT. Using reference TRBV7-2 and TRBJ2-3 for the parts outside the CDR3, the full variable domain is GAGVSQSPSNKVTEKGKDVELRCDPISGHTALYWYRQSLGQGLEFLIYFQGNSAPDKSGLPSDRFSAERTGGSVSTLTIQRTQQEDSAVYLCASSSGLAGDTDTQYFGPGTRLTVL.